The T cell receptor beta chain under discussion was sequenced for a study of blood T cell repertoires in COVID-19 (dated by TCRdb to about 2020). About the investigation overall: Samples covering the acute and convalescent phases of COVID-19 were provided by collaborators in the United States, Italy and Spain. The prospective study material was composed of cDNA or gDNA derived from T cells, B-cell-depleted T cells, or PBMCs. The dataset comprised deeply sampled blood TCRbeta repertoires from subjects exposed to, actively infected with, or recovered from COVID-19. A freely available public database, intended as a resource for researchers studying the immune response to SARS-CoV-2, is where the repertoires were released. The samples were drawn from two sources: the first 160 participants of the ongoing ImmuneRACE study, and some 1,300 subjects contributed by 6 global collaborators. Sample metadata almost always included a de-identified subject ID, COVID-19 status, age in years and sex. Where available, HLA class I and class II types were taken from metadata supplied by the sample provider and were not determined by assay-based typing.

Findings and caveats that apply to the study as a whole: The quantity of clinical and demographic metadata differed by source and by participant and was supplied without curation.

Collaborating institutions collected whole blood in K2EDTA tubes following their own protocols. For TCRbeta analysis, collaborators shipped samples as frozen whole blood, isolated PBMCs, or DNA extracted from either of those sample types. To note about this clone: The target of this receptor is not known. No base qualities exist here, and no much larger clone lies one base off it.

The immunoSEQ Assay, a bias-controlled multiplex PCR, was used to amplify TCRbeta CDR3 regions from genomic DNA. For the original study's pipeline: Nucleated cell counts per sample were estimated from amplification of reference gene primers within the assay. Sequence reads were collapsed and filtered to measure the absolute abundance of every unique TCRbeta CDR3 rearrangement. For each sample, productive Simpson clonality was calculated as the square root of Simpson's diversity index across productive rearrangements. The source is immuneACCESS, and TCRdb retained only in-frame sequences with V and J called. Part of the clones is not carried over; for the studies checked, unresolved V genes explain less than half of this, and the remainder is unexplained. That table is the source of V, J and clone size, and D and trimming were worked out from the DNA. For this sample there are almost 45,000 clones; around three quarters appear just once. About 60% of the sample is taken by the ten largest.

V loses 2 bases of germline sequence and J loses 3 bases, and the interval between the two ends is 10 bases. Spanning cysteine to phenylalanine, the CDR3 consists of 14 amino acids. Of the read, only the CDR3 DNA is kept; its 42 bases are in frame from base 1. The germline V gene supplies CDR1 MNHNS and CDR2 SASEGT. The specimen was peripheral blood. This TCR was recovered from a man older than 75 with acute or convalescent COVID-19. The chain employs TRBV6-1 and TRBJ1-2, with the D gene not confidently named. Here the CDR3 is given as CASSEPGRHYGYTF. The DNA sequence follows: TGTGCCAGCAGTGAACCGGGGAGACACTATGGCTACACCTTC.